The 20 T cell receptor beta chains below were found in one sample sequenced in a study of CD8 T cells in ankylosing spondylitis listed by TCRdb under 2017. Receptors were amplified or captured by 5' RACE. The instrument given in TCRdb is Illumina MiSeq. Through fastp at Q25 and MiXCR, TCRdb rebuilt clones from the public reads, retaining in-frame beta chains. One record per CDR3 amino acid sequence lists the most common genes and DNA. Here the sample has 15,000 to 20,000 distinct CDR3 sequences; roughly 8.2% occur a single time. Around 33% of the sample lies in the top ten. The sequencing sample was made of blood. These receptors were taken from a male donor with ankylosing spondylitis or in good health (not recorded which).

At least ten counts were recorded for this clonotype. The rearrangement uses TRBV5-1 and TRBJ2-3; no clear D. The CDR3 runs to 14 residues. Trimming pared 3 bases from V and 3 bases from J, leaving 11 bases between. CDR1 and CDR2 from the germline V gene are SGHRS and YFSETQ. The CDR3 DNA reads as TGCGCCAGCAGCTCTAGACCCGGAACAGATACGCAGTATTTT. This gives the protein CASSSRPGTDTQYF.

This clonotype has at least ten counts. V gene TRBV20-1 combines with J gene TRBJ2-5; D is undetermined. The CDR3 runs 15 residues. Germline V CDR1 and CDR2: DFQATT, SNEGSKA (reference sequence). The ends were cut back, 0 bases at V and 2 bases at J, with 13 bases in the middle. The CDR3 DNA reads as TGCAGTGCTAGAGATCTGAGACTCCTACAAGAGACCCAGTACTTC. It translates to CSARDLRLLQETQYF.

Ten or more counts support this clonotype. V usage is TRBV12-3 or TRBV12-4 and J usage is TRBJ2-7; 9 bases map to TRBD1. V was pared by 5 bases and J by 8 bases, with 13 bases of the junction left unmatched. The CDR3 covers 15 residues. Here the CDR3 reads CASSPSPGQGSQQYF. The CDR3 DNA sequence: TGTGCCAGCAGTCCGAGCCCGGGACAGGGTAGCCAGCAGTACTTC.

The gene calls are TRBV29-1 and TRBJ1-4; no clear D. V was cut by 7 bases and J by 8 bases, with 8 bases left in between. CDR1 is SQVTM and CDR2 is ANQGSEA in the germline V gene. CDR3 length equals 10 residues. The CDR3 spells CSAWEEKLFF. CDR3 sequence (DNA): TGCAGCGCGTGGGAGGAAAAACTGTTTTTT.

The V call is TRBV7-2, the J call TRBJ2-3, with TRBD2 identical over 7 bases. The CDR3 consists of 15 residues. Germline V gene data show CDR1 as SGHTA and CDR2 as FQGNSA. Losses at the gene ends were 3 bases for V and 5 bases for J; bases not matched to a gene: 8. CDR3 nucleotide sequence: TGTGCCAGCAGCTTTGGGGCGGGAGAGGGAGATACGCAGTATTTT. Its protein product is CASSFGAGEGDTQYF.

The CDR3 sequence: CAWSVGTDSSYEQYF. In nucleotides, the CDR3 is TGTGCCTGGAGTGTAGGGACTGATAGCTCCTACGAGCAGTACTTC. The chain uses TRBV30 and TRBJ2-7, with D perhaps TRBD2 (6 bases). CDR1 and CDR2 from the germline V gene are GTSNPN and SVGIG (reference sequence). The CDR3 is 15 amino acids. Trimming cost V 0 bases and J 0 bases, with 12 bases left between them.

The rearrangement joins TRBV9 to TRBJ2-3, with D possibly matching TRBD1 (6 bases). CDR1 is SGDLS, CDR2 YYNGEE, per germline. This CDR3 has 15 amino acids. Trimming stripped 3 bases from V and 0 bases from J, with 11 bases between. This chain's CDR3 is CASSARGGSTDTQYF. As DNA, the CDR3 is TGTGCCAGCAGCGCGAGAGGGGGAAGCACAGATACGCAGTATTTT.

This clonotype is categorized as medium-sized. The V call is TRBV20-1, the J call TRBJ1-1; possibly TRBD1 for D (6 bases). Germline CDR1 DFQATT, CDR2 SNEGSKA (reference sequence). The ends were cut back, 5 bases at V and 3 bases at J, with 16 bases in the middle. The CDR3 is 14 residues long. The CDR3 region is CSAEPTQGYTEAFF. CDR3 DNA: TGCAGTGCTGAACCCACGCAGGGGTACACTGAAGCTTTCTTT.

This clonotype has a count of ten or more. The CDR3 sequence: CSAASHVDIYNEQFF. CDR3 DNA: TGCAGTGCCGCCAGTCATGTAGATATTTACAATGAGCAGTTCTTC. The V and J genes are TRBV20-1 and TRBJ2-1; D uncertain. This CDR3 has 15 amino acids. V lost 6 bases to trimming and J lost 4 bases, with 19 bases between them. The germline CDR1 and CDR2 sequences are DFQATT and SNEGSKA (reference sequence).

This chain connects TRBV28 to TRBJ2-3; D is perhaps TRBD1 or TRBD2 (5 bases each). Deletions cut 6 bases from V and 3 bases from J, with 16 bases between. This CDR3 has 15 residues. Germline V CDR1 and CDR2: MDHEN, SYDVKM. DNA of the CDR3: TGTGCCAGCAGCCAGGGACCCTGGAGGACAGATACGCAGTATTTT. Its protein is CASSQGPWRTDTQYF.

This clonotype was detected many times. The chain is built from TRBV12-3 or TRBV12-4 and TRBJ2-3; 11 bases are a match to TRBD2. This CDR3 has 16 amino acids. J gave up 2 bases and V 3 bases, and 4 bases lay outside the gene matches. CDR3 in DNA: TGTGCCAGCAGTTTTCTAGCGGGGGGTTCCACAGATACGCAGTATTTT. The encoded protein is CASSFLAGGSTDTQYF.

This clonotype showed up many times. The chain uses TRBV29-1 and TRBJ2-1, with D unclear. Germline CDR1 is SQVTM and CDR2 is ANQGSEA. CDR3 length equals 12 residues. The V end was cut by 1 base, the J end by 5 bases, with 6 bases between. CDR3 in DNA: TGCAGCGTTGAAGTAGTAAACAATGAGCAGTTCTTC. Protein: CSVEVVNNEQFF.

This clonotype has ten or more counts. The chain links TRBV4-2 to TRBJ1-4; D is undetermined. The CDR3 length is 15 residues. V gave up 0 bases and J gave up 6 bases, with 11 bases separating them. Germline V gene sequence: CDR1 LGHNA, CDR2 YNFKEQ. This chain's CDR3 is CASSQDNNRDEKLFF. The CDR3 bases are TGTGCCAGCAGCCAAGACAACAACCGGGATGAAAAACTGTTTTTT.

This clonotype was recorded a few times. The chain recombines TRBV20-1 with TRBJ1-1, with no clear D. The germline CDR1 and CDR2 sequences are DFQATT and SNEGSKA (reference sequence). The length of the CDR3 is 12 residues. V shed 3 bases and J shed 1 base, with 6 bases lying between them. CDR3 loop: CSARAANTEAFF. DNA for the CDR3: TGCAGTGCTAGGGCAGCGAACACTGAAGCTTTCTTT.

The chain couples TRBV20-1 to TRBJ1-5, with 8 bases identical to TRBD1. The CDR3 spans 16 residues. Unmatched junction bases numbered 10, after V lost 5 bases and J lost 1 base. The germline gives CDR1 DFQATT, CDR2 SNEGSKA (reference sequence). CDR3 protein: CSALTGQGKSNQPQHF. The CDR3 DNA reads TGCAGTGCTCTCACAGGACAGGGAAAGAGCAATCAGCCCCAGCATTTT.

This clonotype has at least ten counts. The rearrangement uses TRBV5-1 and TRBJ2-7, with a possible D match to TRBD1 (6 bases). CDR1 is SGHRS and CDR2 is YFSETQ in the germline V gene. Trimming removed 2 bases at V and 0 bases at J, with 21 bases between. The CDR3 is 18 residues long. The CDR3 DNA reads TGCGCCAGCAGCTTTGACCTGCCAACAGGGATAAGCTCCTACGAGCAGTACTTC. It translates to CASSFDLPTGISSYEQYF.

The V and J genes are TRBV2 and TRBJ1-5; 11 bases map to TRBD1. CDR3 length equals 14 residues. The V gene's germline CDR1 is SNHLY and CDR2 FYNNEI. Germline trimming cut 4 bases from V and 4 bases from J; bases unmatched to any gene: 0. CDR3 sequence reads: CASSGDRGNQPQHF. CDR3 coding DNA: TGTGCCAGCAGTGGGGACAGGGGGAATCAGCCCCAGCATTTT.

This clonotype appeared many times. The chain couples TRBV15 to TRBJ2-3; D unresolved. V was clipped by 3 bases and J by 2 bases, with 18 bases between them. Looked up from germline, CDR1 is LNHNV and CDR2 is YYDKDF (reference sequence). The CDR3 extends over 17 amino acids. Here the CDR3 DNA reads TGTGCCACCAGCAGGGGCAGGTCCGTTCTCACCACAGATACGCAGTATTTT. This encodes CATSRGRSVLTTDTQYF.

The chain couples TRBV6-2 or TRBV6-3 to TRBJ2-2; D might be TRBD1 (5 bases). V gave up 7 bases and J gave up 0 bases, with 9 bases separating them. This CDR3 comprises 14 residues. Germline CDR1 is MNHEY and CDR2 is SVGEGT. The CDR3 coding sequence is TGTGCCAGCAAGGGGCTAGCGAACACCGGGGAGCTGTTTTTT. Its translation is CASKGLANTGELFF.

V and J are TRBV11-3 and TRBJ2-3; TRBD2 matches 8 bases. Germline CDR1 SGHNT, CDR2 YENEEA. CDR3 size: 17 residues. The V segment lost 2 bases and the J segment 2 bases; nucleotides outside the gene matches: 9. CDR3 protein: CASSLSMRGLATDTQYF. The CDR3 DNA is TGTGCCAGCAGCTTATCGATGAGAGGACTAGCCACAGATACGCAGTATTTT.